This T cell receptor (beta chain) was recorded in a study of blood T cell repertoires in COVID-19. In the study overall: Samples of COVID-19 (acute and convalescent) were obtained from the United States, Italy and Spain. In each case, the material was cDNA or gDNA derived from T cells, B-cell-depleted T cells, or PBMCs.

After removal of 9 bases from V and 3 bases from J, the junction contained 6 bases not matched to a gene. Germline CDR1 reads KGHDR; CDR2 reads SFDVKD. The CDR3 has 15 residues. Cohort assignment relied on participant-reported clinical history. Original processing notes: Reference gene primer amplification yielded estimated nucleated cell counts. Libraries were prepared by immunoSEQ multiplex PCR; TCRdb keeps only in-frame clonotypes and omits some of them. That table furnishes V, J and clone size, whereas the DNA furnished D and trimming. The data show a few hundred thousand clones, with about 90% seen just once and approximately 3% held by the top ten.

The specimen sequenced was PBMCs or T cells enriched from blood (not recorded which). This chain joins TRBV24-1 and TRBJ2-2; 10 bases line up with TRBD1. The origin of this receptor is a woman aged 25 to 39 who had recovered from COVID-19. The CDR3 sequence is CATERGQGYTGELFF. CDR3 sequence (DNA): TGTGCCACCGAGCGGGGACAGGGGTACACCGGGGAGCTGTTTTTT.